This TCR beta chain stems from a study of blood T cell repertoires in COVID-19 (dated by TCRdb to about 2020). Looking at the study overall: Collaborator samples came from the United States, Italy and Spain and covered acute and convalescent phases of COVID-19. The repertoires were released in a freely available public database meant as a resource for research on the immune response to SARS-CoV-2. The material from the prospective study consisted of cDNA or gDNA derived from T cells, B-cell-depleted T cells, or PBMCs. The samples were drawn from two sources: the first 160 participants of the ongoing ImmuneRACE study, and fewer than 1,500 subjects contributed by 6 global collaborators. The sample metadata nearly always contained a de-identified subject ID, COVID-19 status, age in years and sex. Where available, HLA class I and class II types were taken from metadata supplied by the sample provider and were not determined by assay-based typing. The dataset comprised deeply sampled blood TCRbeta repertoires from subjects exposed to, actively infected with, or recovered from COVID-19.

A word on this clone: The antigen it recognizes is unknown. Base qualities are not provided; no much larger clone lies one nucleotide away.

TCRbeta CDR3 regions were amplified from genomic DNA using the immunoSEQ Assay, a bias-controlled multiplex PCR. The original pipeline was this. The number of nucleated cells in each sample was estimated by amplification of reference gene primers within the assay. Sequence reads were collapsed and filtered to measure the absolute abundance of every unique TCRbeta CDR3 rearrangement. For each sample, productive Simpson clonality was calculated as the square root of Simpson's diversity index across productive rearrangements. The table comes from immuneACCESS by way of TCRdb, which keeps in-frame sequences with V and J called. Part of the clones is missing from these tables; in studies checked, under half for an unresolved V gene and the rest for unknown reasons. From that table come the V and J calls and clone size; the DNA was used to work out D and trimming. Recorded for this sample are about 180,000 clones; just under 90% of them occurred a single time. The top ten clonotypes cover approximately 13% of the sample.

Broad study findings and their caveats: How much clinical and demographic metadata was included differed by source and by participant, and the metadata was provided uncurated.

At one collaborating source in Seattle, patients were enrolled during active infection and were followed longitudinally through the course of disease. Whole blood was collected in K2EDTA tubes by collaborating institutions according to the institutions' own protocols. For TCRbeta analysis, collaborators shipped samples as frozen whole blood, isolated PBMCs, or DNA extracted from either of those sample types. The CDR3 runs 13 residues from the cysteine to the phenylalanine. CDR3 DNA is the only sequence kept; it has 39 bases, read in frame from the first base. According to the germline V gene (reference sequence), CDR1 reads LNHDA and CDR2 reads SQIVND. The V end loses 7 bases and the J end loses 5 bases, and a stretch of 11 bases separates them.

The clonotype comes from a woman between 70 and 85 years old with COVID-19, enrolled during active disease. Sequenced input: peripheral blood. The chain is assembled from TRBV19 and TRBJ1-4; the D gene cannot be named for sure. The DNA reads TGTGCCAGTACGGAACAGCCAAATGAAAAACTGTTTTTT. Protein translation: CASTEQPNEKLFF.